The 17 T cell receptor beta chains below all came from one sample that was sequenced in a study of T cell therapy after organ transplantation. Their cognate antigens are unknown. Repertoires were generated with immunoSEQ multiplex PCR, while TCRdb's copy carries only in-frame clones and drops some. The sample lists about 48,000 clones; 85% to 95% were seen once. The specimen was CD8+ T cells from blood, collected before autologous CMV-specific T cell therapy. These receptors all stem from a human patient who had received a solid organ transplant and had CMV disease.

V is TRBV5-1 and J is TRBJ1-2, with TRBD1 as a possible D gene (6 bases). Between the trimmed V and J ends, which lost 2 bases and 3 bases, there was a span of 17 bases. Germline V gene lookup returns CDR1 SGHRS and CDR2 YFSETQ. This CDR3 has 16 residues. The CDR3: CASSFRTDKPDYGYTF. CDR3 coding DNA: TGCGCCAGCAGCTTCCGGACAGACAAACCTGACTATGGCTACACCTTC.

This sequence joins TRBV6-5 and TRBJ1-1; D remains ambiguous. The length of the CDR3 is 13 residues. CDR1 MNHEY and CDR2 SVGAGI come from the germline V gene. V lost 2 bases to trimming and J lost 4 bases, with 8 bases between them. DNA for the CDR3: TGTGCCAGCAGTTACGCGGAGGGCACTGAAGCTTTCTTT. This gives the protein CASSYAEGTEAFF.

The chain is built from TRBV6-5 and TRBJ1-2; possibly TRBD1 for D (5 bases). The germline gives CDR1 MNHEY, CDR2 SVGAGI. Trimming pared 5 bases from V and 1 base from J, leaving 8 bases between. The CDR3 extends over 13 amino acids. The CDR3 DNA is TGTGCCAGCAGTGGGGGTTTTAACTATGGCTACACCTTC. Its translation is CASSGGFNYGYTF.

This chain uses TRBV2 with TRBJ2-2; D ambiguous. The CDR3 length is 15 residues. Trimming removed 2 bases from V and 4 bases from J, with 11 bases in between. CDR1 is SNHLY and CDR2 is FYNNEI in the germline V gene. Written as DNA, the CDR3 is TGTGCCAGCAGTGAATTTCCTTCGGGCACCGGGGAGCTGTTTTTT. The encoded protein is CASSEFPSGTGELFF.

The chain employs TRBV6-1 and TRBJ2-3; 8 positions match TRBD1. Trimming took 4 bases from V and 0 from J; bases not matched to a gene: 12. Per the germline V gene, CDR1 is MNHNS and CDR2 is SASEGT. The CDR3 is 18 amino acids. For the CDR3, the DNA is TGTGCCAGCAGTGGGGACAGGTATCGCAGTGATAGCACAGATACGCAGTATTTT. It encodes CASSGDRYRSDSTDTQYF.

V is TRBV2 and J is TRBJ1-1; possible D gene TRBD1, 5 bases. The V end lost 4 bases, the J end lost 5 bases, and 11 bases lay between the germline ends. Looked up from germline, CDR1 is SNHLY and CDR2 is FYNNEI. This CDR3 is 13 amino acids long. In DNA form, the CDR3 reads TGTGCCAGCAGTGCGGGGGGTTTAACTGAAGCTTTCTTT. Protein product: CASSAGGLTEAFF.

V usage is TRBV7-9 and J usage is TRBJ2-2; D ambiguous. Germline V gene sequence: CDR1 SEHNR, CDR2 FQNEAQ (reference sequence). Trimming pared 1 base from V and 10 bases from J, leaving 10 bases between. The CDR3 has 13 residues. The CDR3 DNA reads as TGTGCCAGCAGCTTAGGGGGATTGGAGGAGCTGTTTTTT. It codes for CASSLGGLEELFF.

This clone is medium-sized (0.01 to 0.1%) by share. J is TRBJ1-1 and V is TRBV6-5, with TRBD1 as a possible D gene (5 bases). The germline V and J ends were trimmed by 6 bases and 5 bases, with 13 bases remaining between them. Germline V gene data show CDR1 as MNHEY and CDR2 as SVGAGI. CDR3 length: 13 amino acids. The CDR3 here is CASRPGLRTEAFF. The CDR3 nucleotides read TGTGCCAGCAGGCCAGGGTTAAGAACTGAAGCTTTCTTT.

This rearrangement joins TRBV19 to TRBJ1-3; a possible D gene is TRBD1 (5 bases). CDR3 length: 17 residues. Trimming removed 6 bases at V and 0 bases at J, with 18 bases between. Germline loops: CDR1 LNHDA, CDR2 SQIVND (reference sequence). CDR3 nucleotide sequence: TGTGCCAGTAGCACGTGGGACCCCCAGCTCTCTGGAAACACCATATATTTT. It translates to CASSTWDPQLSGNTIYF.

The rearrangement links TRBV4-1 to TRBJ2-1; 10 bases are shared with TRBD2. There are 21 residues in the CDR3. J gave up 0 bases and V 0 bases, and 14 bases lay outside the gene matches. The germline V gene has CDR1 MGHRA and CDR2 YSYEKL. Here the CDR3 DNA reads TGCGCCAGCAGCCAAGATGGAGGCTGGGCTAGCGGGGGAGGCTCCTACAATGAGCAGTTCTTC. The encoded protein is CASSQDGGWASGGGSYNEQFF.

This chain connects TRBV27 to TRBJ2-5; TRBD2 is a possible D gene (6 bases). CDR3 size: 15 residues. Germline CDR1 reads MNHEY; CDR2 reads SMNVEV (reference sequence). The V gene lost 5 bases and the J gene lost 5 bases, with 18 bases spanning the gap. The CDR3 protein is CASSPSRGAGETQYF. The CDR3 DNA reads TGTGCCAGCAGTCCTTCCCGAGGTGCGGGGGAGACCCAGTACTTC.

The genes are TRBV27 and TRBJ2-1; 10 bases match TRBD2. The germline gives CDR1 MNHEY, CDR2 SMNVEV (reference sequence). Trimming at V came to 9 bases and at J to 8 bases, leaving 10 bases not matched to a gene. The CDR3 is 14 amino acids. The DNA of the CDR3 is TGTGCCAGTACTATAGCGGGAGGATTTGATGAGCAGTTCTTC. This encodes CASTIAGGFDEQFF.

This rearrangement joins TRBV30 to TRBJ2-5; 7 bases line up with TRBD1. V lost 2 bases to trimming and J lost 5 bases; unmatched junction nucleotides: 14. CDR3 size: 16 residues. Germline lookup yields CDR1 GTSNPN and CDR2 SVGIG (reference sequence). Here the CDR3 reads CAWSLTGAPLFETQYF. CDR3 bases: TGTGCCTGGAGTTTAACAGGGGCCCCTCTTTTCGAGACCCAGTACTTC.

V gene TRBV9 combines with J gene TRBJ1-1; TRBD1 might be the D (5 bases). The V end was cut by 0 bases, the J end by 6 bases, with 12 bases between. Germline-derived CDR1 and CDR2 are SGDLS and YYNGEE. The CDR3 contains 14 residues. The CDR3, as DNA: TGTGCCAGCAGCGTAGGCTCGGGGCAACCTGAAGCTTTCTTT. This translates into CASSVGSGQPEAFF.

This chain connects TRBV5-1 to TRBJ2-7, with a tentative D call TRBD2 (5 bases). V gave up 0 bases and J gave up 2 bases, with 9 bases separating them. Looked up from germline, CDR1 is SGHRS and CDR2 is YFSETQ. This CDR3 comprises 14 residues. CDR3 coding DNA: TGCGCCAGCAGCTTGGCGGACGGGACCTACGAGCAGTACTTC. Protein product: CASSLADGTYEQYF.

The chain recombines TRBV10-2 with TRBJ1-4; D possibly corresponds to TRBD1 (5 bases). Trimming took off 6 bases at V and 6 bases at J, with 14 bases between the two ends. Per germline, CDR1 WSHSY and CDR2 SAAADI. The CDR3 extends over 14 amino acids. The CDR3 spells CASSDAGGDEKLFF. The CDR3 bases are TGCGCCAGCAGCGACGCTGGGGGTGATGAAAAACTGTTTTTT.

The chain joins TRBV27 to TRBJ2-3; the D gene is possibly TRBD1 (6 bases). The CDR3 is 17 residues long. CDR1 and CDR2 (germline): MNHEY, SMNVEV (reference sequence). V was clipped by 2 bases and J by 1 base, with 16 bases between them. CDR3 sequence: CASSLIKTGLGTDTQYF. CDR3 sequence (DNA): TGTGCCAGCAGTTTAATTAAGACAGGTCTGGGCACAGATACGCAGTATTTT.